This TCR beta chain came from a study of blood T cell repertoires in COVID-19. Study details: Collection of acute and convalescent COVID-19 samples took place in the United States, Italy and Spain.

Sequencing used immunoSEQ multiplex PCR; TCRdb keeps in-frame clones, though not all of them. Of 150,000 or so clones in the sample, roughly 90% were seen once. The CDR3 extends over 15 amino acids. CDR1 and CDR2 (germline): SGHRS, YFSETQ. V lost 0 bases, J lost 1 base, and 8 bases lay in between. For this clone: In the same sample, other DNA sequences code for this CDR3.

V usage is TRBV5-1 and J usage is TRBJ2-1, with D maybe TRBD2 (6 bases). The TCR was taken from a man aged 55-75 years with active or convalescent COVID-19. Sample: peripheral blood. The CDR3 spells CASSLGLASYNEQFF. The DNA for the CDR3 is TGCGCCAGCAGCTTGGGGCTAGCGTCCTACAATGAGCAGTTCTTC.